The entry below describes one T cell receptor (beta chain). This clone's antigen is unknown. No qualities accompany the bases; no much larger clone lies one base away. Looking up the germline V gene yields CDR1 SGHAT and CDR2 FQNNGV. CDR3 length: 14 amino acids, cysteine to phenylalanine. Of the read, only the CDR3 DNA is kept; its 42 bases are in frame from base 1. The V end loses 4 bases and the J end loses 8 bases, and a stretch of 15 bases separates them. This record belongs to a study of PD-L1 blockade in urothelial cancer (dated by TCRdb to 2016 to 2017). Regarding the research as a whole: Every patient began therapy in the mid-2010s and was given atezolizumab 1,200 mg intravenously every 3 weeks. Fewer than ten patients reached durable clinical benefit, while around 19 patients did not. Blood samples were analyzed 3 weeks after the start of treatment (second dose) and 6 weeks after the start of treatment. Blood samples gave median yields of approximately 130,000 T cells and tens of thousands of unique TCRs, along with a median clonality of 0.080. Durable clinical benefit was defined as progression-free survival longer than 6 months, and TCR features were also tested against progression-free and overall survival. The study was an exploratory multi-omic analysis of somatic, immune and clinical correlates of response to PD-L1 blockade with atezolizumab in urothelial cancer. Twenty-nine patients had pretreatment blood TCR-seq, about 25 had at least one posttreatment blood collection, and about 25 had tumor TCR-seq. An ECOG performance status of 0 or 1 was recorded for the patients, and 0 to 3 prior chemotherapy regimens had been received by the patients. Pretreatment tumor samples, along with matched peripheral blood serially collected before and after atezolizumab treatment, were subjected to TCR sequencing. About 90% of the 29 patients were identified as males with urothelial cancer of bladder origin, and a prior smoking history was reported by 18 of 29 patients. In the same patients, pretreatment tumors underwent whole exome sequencing and RNA sequencing in addition to TCR sequencing. What the authors observed across the whole study: Greater expansion of tumor-associated TCR clones in peripheral blood 3 weeks after the start of treatment was observed in patients with durable benefit (n of about 21, p = 0.022). Because the sample size was small (n of about 29) and many of the analyses were exploratory, the results are meant to be hypothesis-generating. Improved progression-free and overall survival was associated with having pretreatment peripheral blood TCR clonality below the median.

To estimate absolute template abundance from read counts, synthetic TCR analog templates were spiked into each PCR. The immunoSEQ assay was used to amplify TCRbeta CDR3 regions from genomic DNA with bias-controlled V and J gene primers. Rearranged TCRbeta segments were sequenced at approximately 20X coverage. The authors' pipeline ran thus. Clustering was used to correct sequencing errors, and CDR3s were annotated against IMGT so that V, D and J genes could be assigned. Only productive TCRbeta rearrangements were used in downstream analyses, excluding out-of-frame or stop-codon sequences. Clonality was calculated as one minus the Shannon entropy normalized by the log of the number of unique productive sequences. Clones differing between time points or between blood and tumor were identified using Fisher's exact test with Benjamini-Hochberg correction, with an adjusted p below 0.01 applied as the threshold. TCRdb took this table from immuneACCESS and kept in-frame rearrangements with V and J called. Such tables lack part of the clones; where checked against another copy, unresolved V genes explain under half of the gap, and the rest is unexplained. The DNA gave D and trimming, while V, J and clone size come from that table. The sample table contains about 88,000 clones; only one count was recorded for around 90% of them. In total, the top ten clones hold over 0.95% of the sample.

The time point label on this specimen signifies: pretreatment peripheral blood. The cohort included roughly 30 patients with locally advanced or metastatic urothelial carcinoma who were treated at Memorial Sloan Kettering on a trial protocol. Peripheral blood mononuclear cells were collected from each patient pretreatment and during treatment, giving between 1 and 8 total time points per patient. The Qiagen DNeasy Blood extraction kit was used to purify genomic DNA from total PBMCs and tumor samples. PBMCs were collected pretreatment and during treatment and were isolated and stored as previously described.

The receptor's source is a woman of 80 years or more with urothelial cancer. The sequence joins TRBV11-2 to TRBJ2-1; a tentative D call is TRBD2 (5 bases match). Source: PBMCs, taken around atezolizumab (anti-PD-L1) treatment. The CDR3 protein is CASSYSARAHEQFF. The nucleotide sequence is TGTGCCAGCAGCTACTCGGCGCGGGCCCATGAGCAGTTCTTC.